Listed here are 20 T cell receptor beta chains from one sample, sequenced in a study of blood T cell repertoires in COVID-19. Produced via immunoSEQ multiplex PCR; TCRdb's table is partial and in-frame only. This table holds some 180,000 clones, roughly 86% found once. Sequenced material: PBMCs or T cells enriched from blood (not recorded which). Every receptor here comes from a woman aged 40 to 50 in a cohort exposed to, infected with or recovered from COVID-19 (not recorded which).

The chain has TRBV5-1 and TRBJ1-5; D may be TRBD1 (5 bases). V was trimmed by 5 bases and J by 7 bases, leaving 13 bases between them. This CDR3 spans 13 amino acids. Germline V gene sequence: CDR1 SGHRS, CDR2 YFSETQ. The CDR3 is CASSVREGQPQHF. The CDR3 nucleotides read TGCGCCAGCAGTGTCAGGGAAGGGCAGCCCCAGCATTTT.

This chain joins TRBV5-1 and TRBJ2-3; tentatively, D is TRBD1 (6 bases). V lost 2 bases, J lost 4 bases, and 11 bases lay in between. The germline V gene has CDR1 SGHRS and CDR2 YFSETQ. There are 14 residues in the CDR3. CDR3 in DNA: TGCGCCAGCAGCTTTTCAGGGGACGCAGATACGCAGTATTTT. Encoded protein: CASSFSGDADTQYF.

This clone was detected once. Other nucleotide sequences in the sample specify the same CDR3. The chain carries TRBV5-1 and TRBJ2-2, with TRBD1 matching over 8 bases. CDR1 SGHRS and CDR2 YFSETQ come from the germline V gene. The length of the CDR3 is 15 residues. Trimming cost V 2 bases and J 3 bases; bases outside gene matches: 3. This CDR3 reads CASSLQQGDTGELFF. The CDR3 DNA reads as TGCGCCAGCAGCTTACAACAGGGGGACACCGGGGAGCTGTTTTTT.

This chain connects TRBV28 to TRBJ1-5; perhaps TRBD1 as D (6 bases). V shed 8 bases and J shed 1 base, with 12 bases lying between them. This CDR3 is 14 amino acids long. Germline CDR1 MDHEN, CDR2 SYDVKM. The CDR3 sequence: CASPPRGSNQPQHF. CDR3 DNA: TGTGCCAGCCCCCCAAGGGGGAGCAATCAGCCCCAGCATTTT.

The CDR3, as DNA: TGTGCTAGTGGTGAAACCGGGAGGCGAATATACAATGAGCAGTTCTTC. It specifies CASGETGRRIYNEQFF. The V gene is TRBV12-5, the J gene TRBJ2-1; 7 bases match TRBD2. Germline V gene data show CDR1 as LGHNT and CDR2 as FRNRAP. The CDR3 spans 16 residues. V dropped 5 bases and J dropped 4; count of bases not matched to a gene: 11.

This chain joins TRBV10-3 and TRBJ1-1; 10 nucleotides agree with TRBD1. Germline CDR1 reads ENHRY; CDR2 reads SYGVKD. Trimming at V came to 7 bases and at J to 1 base, leaving 3 bases not matched to a gene. The CDR3 spans 14 residues. The CDR3 DNA follows: TGTGCCATCAAGAGGACAGGGGGGAACACTGAAGCTTTCTTT. This sequence encodes CAIKRTGGNTEAFF.

This clone was seen a few times. V and J are TRBV5-4 and TRBJ2-7; TRBD2 aligns across 11 bases. Looked up from germline, CDR1 is SGHNT and CDR2 is YYREEE (reference sequence). J gave up 6 bases and V 5 bases, and 7 bases lay outside the gene matches. This CDR3 has 14 amino acids. This CDR3 reads CASRLTSGAREQYF. In nucleotides, the CDR3 is TGTGCCAGCAGGTTGACTAGCGGGGCTCGCGAGCAGTACTTC. Supplemented by reference TRBV5-4 and TRBJ2-7, the full variable domain reads ETGVTQSPTHLIKTRGQQVTLRCSSQSGHNTVSWYQQALGQGPQFIFQYYREEENGRGNFPPRFSGLQFPNYSSELNVNALELDDSALYLCASRLTSGAREQYFGPGTRLTVT.

The chain employs TRBV27 and TRBJ2-5, with TRBD2 matching 7 bases. This CDR3 contains 13 residues. J was trimmed by 4 bases and V by 4 bases; bases with no gene match: 3. Germline assignment: CDR1 MNHEY and CDR2 SMNVEV (reference sequence). CDR3 in amino acids: CASSWGGGETQYF. In DNA, the CDR3 is TGTGCCAGCAGTTGGGGCGGGGGAGAGACCCAGTACTTC.

This chain links TRBV12-3 or TRBV12-4 with TRBJ1-2, with D possibly TRBD1 on 6 matching bases. V lost 1 base and J 4 bases, leaving 7 bases between the germline ends. CDR3 size: 13 residues. Written as DNA, the CDR3 is TGTGCCAGCAGTTTAGGACAGGTCTATGGCTACACCTTC. Translated, it gives CASSLGQVYGYTF.

The rearrangement uses TRBV12-3 or TRBV12-4 and TRBJ1-1; tentative D call: TRBD1 (5 bases). V lost 5 bases, J lost 5 bases, and 12 bases lay in between. The CDR3 is made up of 13 amino acids. The CDR3 spells CASSTGTTTEAFF. DNA for the CDR3: TGTGCCAGCAGTACCGGGACTACGACTGAAGCTTTCTTT.

In this sample, this clone turned up many times. The genes are TRBV15 and TRBJ2-3; TRBD2 matches at 8 bases. Trimming took 5 bases from V and 2 from J; bases not matched to a gene: 9. Germline assignment: CDR1 LNHNV and CDR2 YYDKDF (reference sequence). There are 16 residues in the CDR3. The CDR3 bases are TGTGCCACCAGCGAGAGGAGGACTAGCCCCACAGATACGCAGTATTTT. It codes for CATSERRTSPTDTQYF.

V is TRBV7-8 and J is TRBJ2-5; 12 nucleotides align to TRBD2. CDR1 SGHVS and CDR2 FQNEAQ come from the germline V gene. CDR3 length: 16 amino acids. The V segment lost 5 bases and the J segment 5 bases; nucleotides outside the gene matches: 9. CDR3 in amino acids: CASSRSSGRGGETQYF. The DNA for the CDR3 is TGTGCCAGCAGCCGTTCTAGCGGGAGGGGGGGTGAGACCCAGTACTTC.

Only one count was recorded for this clone. The genes are TRBV3-1 (or the pseudogene TRBV3-2) and TRBJ1-1; TRBD1 matches 7 bases. Germline loops: CDR1 LGHDT, CDR2 YNNKEL (reference sequence). The CDR3 runs 18 residues. V gave up 0 bases and J gave up 3 bases; unmatched junction bases: 13. The CDR3: CASSQDPARRGWDTEAFF. The CDR3 DNA is TGTGCCAGCAGCCAAGATCCCGCCCGCAGGGGGTGGGACACTGAAGCTTTCTTT.

This clone was detected only once. The chain carries TRBV5-5 and TRBJ1-1; a possible D gene is TRBD1 (5 bases). The CDR3 runs 14 residues. V lost 4 bases, J lost 2 bases, and 12 bases lay in between. Germline CDR1 and CDR2: SGHKS and YYEKEE (reference sequence). The CDR3 DNA reads as TGTGCCAGCAGCCAAAGGGGCGATAACACTGAAGCTTTCTTT. Its protein is CASSQRGDNTEAFF.

This clone appeared a single time. This chain joins TRBV9 and TRBJ1-2, with D tentatively TRBD1 (6 bases). This CDR3 spans 17 amino acids. Germline CDR1 is SGDLS and CDR2 is YYNGEE. Deletions cut 7 bases from V and 3 bases from J, with 25 bases between. CDR3 sequence (DNA): TGTGCCAGCCGGGGAGGGGACAATAATCGAGGGTACTATGGCTACACCTTC. This encodes CASRGGDNNRGYYGYTF.

The rearrangement uses TRBV5-1 and TRBJ1-4; D call uncertain. CDR3 length: 15 residues. V dropped 0 bases and J dropped 4 bases, with 10 bases sitting between them. CDR1 and CDR2 from the germline V gene are SGHRS and YFSETQ. DNA of the CDR3: TGCGCCAGCAGCTTGGGGGCAGGCCTTAATGAAAAACTGTTTTTT. It is translated as CASSLGAGLNEKLFF. Filled out from reference TRBV5-1 and TRBJ1-4, the complete variable domain reads KAGVTQTPRYLIKTRGQQVTLSCSPISGHRSVSWYQQTPGQGLQFLFEYFSETQRNKGNFPGRFSGRQFSNSRSEMNVSTLELGDSALYLCASSLGAGLNEKLFFGSGTQLSVL.

This chain links TRBV6-5 with TRBJ2-7; perhaps TRBD1 as D (6 bases). Germline V gene lookup returns CDR1 MNHEY and CDR2 SVGAGI. The length of the CDR3 is 14 residues. With 6 bases removed from V and 0 bases from J, the gap between germline ends came to 12 bases. The chain's CDR3 is CASRRGGGSYEQYF. In DNA form, the CDR3 reads TGTGCCAGCAGGAGAGGGGGTGGCTCCTACGAGCAGTACTTC.

The chain recombines TRBV3-1 (or the pseudogene TRBV3-2) with TRBJ2-2; possibly TRBD1 for D (7 bases). The CDR3 length is 18 residues. Germline V gives CDR1 LGHDT, CDR2 YNNKEL (reference sequence). V was shortened by 1 base and J by 8 bases, with 23 bases between the two germline ends. CDR3 sequence (DNA): TGTGCCAGCAGCCAAGGGGGGGCCCGAGACAGGGCGTCTGGGGAGCTGTTTTTT. Translation gives CASSQGGARDRASGELFF.

In regard to this clone: Other DNA variants within this sample encode the same CDR3. This chain joins TRBV7-2 and TRBJ1-2; 9 positions agree with TRBD1. Germline assignment: CDR1 SGHTA and CDR2 FQGNSA. Trimming removed 2 bases from V and 4 bases from J; junction bases left unmatched: 2. The CDR3 covers 14 residues. The CDR3: CASSLTGGLYGYTF. CDR3 nucleotide sequence: TGTGCCAGCAGCTTAACAGGGGGCCTCTATGGCTACACCTTC.

The chain uses TRBV27 and TRBJ2-2, with TRBD1 as a possible D gene (6 bases). V was pared by 6 bases and J by 4 bases, with 15 bases between. This CDR3 has 15 residues. The germline V gene encodes CDR1 MNHEY and CDR2 SMNVEV (reference sequence). The CDR3 DNA follows: TGTGCCAGCAGCGGACAGAGCGCACCCACCGGGGAGCTGTTTTTT. Protein sequence: CASSGQSAPTGELFF.